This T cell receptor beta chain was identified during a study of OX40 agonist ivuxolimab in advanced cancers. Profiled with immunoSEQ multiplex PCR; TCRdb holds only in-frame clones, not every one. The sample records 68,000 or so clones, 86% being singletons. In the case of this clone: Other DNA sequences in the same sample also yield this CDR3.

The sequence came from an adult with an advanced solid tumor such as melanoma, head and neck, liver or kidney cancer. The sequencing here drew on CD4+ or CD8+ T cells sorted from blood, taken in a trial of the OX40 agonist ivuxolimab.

Here the CDR3 reads CASSLGQNYGYTF. The CDR3 DNA reads TGTGCCAGCAGCTTAGGACAGAACTATGGCTACACCTTC. This chain connects TRBV11-2 to TRBJ1-2; possibly TRBD1 for D (5 bases). Trimming removed 1 base at V and 2 bases at J, with 5 bases between. This CDR3 has 13 amino acids. Germline CDR1 SGHAT, CDR2 FQNNGV.